The next 14 T cell receptor beta chains were all read from a single sample in a study of blood T cells in healthy people across ages. A J-beta primer mix and a sample-barcoded 5' primer were used in a second PCR of roughly 6 to 12 cycles. TCRdb itself ran the 5' RACE reads through MiXCR, one entry per CDR3 protein. The top ten clones hold 20% to 25% of a sample with some 1,800,000 distinct CDR3 sequences, about two fifths of them seen once. The sequenced material came from blood. These receptors all come from a human donor in good health.

The chain employs TRBV7-6 and TRBJ2-1; D is ambiguous. The CDR3 is 14 amino acids. V was clipped by 5 bases and J by 5 bases, with 13 bases between them. Germline V gene data show CDR1 as SGHVS and CDR2 as FNYEAQ. This CDR3 is CASSQLVGNNEQFF. CDR3 sequence (DNA): TGTGCCAGCAGCCAACTCGTGGGGAACAATGAGCAGTTCTTC.

This clonotype was counted only a few times. The chain carries TRBV7-9 and TRBJ2-7, with 8 bases identical to TRBD1. Per the germline V gene, CDR1 is SEHNR and CDR2 is FQNEAQ (reference sequence). Unmatched junction bases numbered 15, after V lost 9 bases and J lost 2 bases. There are 16 residues in the CDR3. The DNA for the CDR3 is TGTGCCAGTTTACCAACCGACAGGGGAAGTACCTACGAGCAGTACTTC. It encodes CASLPTDRGSTYEQYF. The full variable domain, its missing parts supplied by reference TRBV7-9 and TRBJ2-7, is DTGVSQNPRHKITKRGQNVTFRCDPISEHNRLYWYRQTLGQGPEFLTYFQNEAQLEKSRLLSDRFSAERPKGSFSTLEIQRTEQGDSAMYLCASLPTDRGSTYEQYFGPGTRLTVT.

The CDR3 protein is CASSVDRYFTDTQYF. The CDR3 coding sequence is TGTGCCAGCAGCGTAGACAGATACTTCACAGATACGCAGTATTTT. The chain couples TRBV9 to TRBJ2-3; D call uncertain. The V gene lost 0 bases and the J gene lost 2 bases, with 10 bases spanning the gap. Germline assignment: CDR1 SGDLS and CDR2 YYNGEE. The CDR3 is 15 residues long.

The J gene is TRBJ1-1, the V gene TRBV11-3; perhaps TRBD1 as D (5 bases). V dropped 5 bases and J dropped 5 bases, with 12 bases sitting between them. CDR1 and CDR2 from the germline V gene are SGHNT and YENEEA. The CDR3 extends over 13 amino acids. The CDR3 DNA reads as TGTGCCAGCAGCCGGACATCGGCGACTGAAGCTTTCTTT. As protein: CASSRTSATEAFF.

J is TRBJ1-2 and V is TRBV20-1; a weak D match, TRBD1 (6 bases). The germline V gene encodes CDR1 DFQATT and CDR2 SNEGSKA (reference sequence). The germline V and J ends were trimmed by 0 bases and 6 bases, with 17 bases remaining between them. CDR3 length: 15 residues. The DNA for the CDR3 is TGCAGTGCTAGAGATGGGACAAATCGAAGGGATGGCTACACCTTC. Protein: CSARDGTNRRDGYTF.

This clonotype was observed a few times. The CDR3 protein is CASSLDQLGGYTF. The CDR3 DNA follows: TGCGCCAGCAGCTTAGACCAACTTGGTGGTTACACCTTC. V usage is TRBV5-1 and J usage is TRBJ1-2; D gene unclear. The CDR3 totals 13 residues. Trimming removed 2 bases at V and 11 bases at J, with 16 bases between. CDR1 is SGHRS and CDR2 is YFSETQ in the germline V gene.

A note on this clonotype: A read error may explain this, as a much larger clone is one base away. V usage is TRBV10-3 and J usage is TRBJ1-2; D not resolved. This CDR3 is built from 13 residues. The germline gives CDR1 ENHRY, CDR2 SYGVKD. DNA of the CDR3: TGTGCCATCAGTGAGAGAGAGGACTATGACTACACCTTC. The encoded protein is CAISEREDYDYTF.

V is TRBV4-3 and J is TRBJ1-3; a weak D match, TRBD1 (6 bases). Germline V gives CDR1 LGHNA, CDR2 YSLEER. Between the trimmed V and J ends, which lost 0 bases and 10 bases, there was a span of 13 bases. The CDR3 has 14 amino acids. The CDR3 loop is CASSQEVQGRTIYF. The DNA for the CDR3 is TGCGCCAGCAGCCAAGAAGTACAGGGTCGGACCATATATTTT.

V usage is TRBV7-2 and J usage is TRBJ1-5; no definite D call. There are 13 residues in the CDR3. Trimming shortened V by 5 bases and J by 5 bases, and 10 bases separated the two germline ends. Looked up from germline, CDR1 is SGHTA and CDR2 is FQGNSA. This CDR3 reads CASSRPPDQPQHF. In DNA form, the CDR3 reads TGTGCCAGCAGCCGTCCTCCGGATCAGCCCCAGCATTTT.

This chain links TRBV20-1 with TRBJ2-7; 11 bases line up with TRBD1. CDR3 size: 13 residues. V was pared by 3 bases and J by 5 bases, with 3 bases of the junction left unmatched. From germline, CDR1 is DFQATT and CDR2 SNEGSKA (reference sequence). The CDR3 loop reads CSASGTGGHEQYF. The CDR3 DNA sequence: TGCAGTGCTAGCGGGACAGGGGGACACGAGCAGTACTTC.

The rearrangement joins TRBV4-3 to TRBJ1-2; perhaps TRBD1 as D (5 bases). The CDR3 runs 12 residues. Germline CDR1 LGHNA, CDR2 YSLEER. Trimming pared 1 base from V and 9 bases from J, leaving 9 bases between. The CDR3 spells CASSQVGLSYTF. The CDR3, as DNA: TGCGCCAGCAGCCAAGTGGGACTCAGCTACACCTTC.

This chain links TRBV12-3 or TRBV12-4 with TRBJ2-3, with D perhaps matching TRBD1 (6 bases). This CDR3 comprises 18 residues. V was clipped by 1 base and J by 5 bases, with 22 bases between them. In DNA form, the CDR3 reads TGTGCCAGCAGTTTAGTAGGTTTGGGGGCTCCCCTCCGAGATACGCAGTATTTT. It specifies CASSLVGLGAPLRDTQYF.

This clonotype was detected only a few times. The chain recombines TRBV28 with TRBJ2-3; 7 bases fit TRBD2. V was clipped by 3 bases and J by 1 base; unmatched bases: 4. The CDR3 sequence is 15 residues long. Germline values: CDR1 MDHEN, CDR2 SYDVKM. CDR3 sequence: CASSFGLVRTDTQYF. The CDR3 DNA follows: TGTGCCAGCAGTTTTGGACTAGTCCGCACAGATACGCAGTATTTT.

This clonotype appeared a few times. The V gene is TRBV5-1, the J gene TRBJ2-3; the D call may be TRBD1 or TRBD2 (5 bases each). The CDR3 has 13 amino acids. Germline V gives CDR1 SGHRS, CDR2 YFSETQ. The V gene lost 3 bases and the J gene lost 7 bases, with 12 bases spanning the gap. The CDR3 sequence: CASSWDGANTQYF. CDR3 bases: TGCGCCAGCAGCTGGGACGGTGCGAATACGCAGTATTTT.